This T cell receptor beta chain was captured by sequencing in a study of blood T cells in healthy people across ages. With 1 base removed from V and 0 bases from J, the gap between germline ends came to 19 bases. Germline V CDR1 and CDR2: DFQATT, SNEGSKA (reference sequence). The CDR3 contains 18 residues. It was with a sample-barcoded 5' primer and a J-beta primer mix that a second PCR of roughly 6 to 11 cycles was run. TCRdb recomputed calls from the 5' RACE reads with MiXCR, one row per CDR3 protein. This sample yields some 900,000 distinct CDR3 sequences, of which around 48% are seen a single time; about an eighth belongs to the top ten. Concerning this clonotype: What it binds is unknown.

Study findings and constraints: The donors' CMV status was not determined, possibly confounding changes in expanded clonotypes. With age, beta diversity per million T cells declined roughly linearly, significantly by 40 to 50.

Sequences were obtained from blood. The sequence was collected from a young man in good health. The chain combines TRBV20-1 with TRBJ1-5; D is unresolved. The CDR3 loop reads CSARVIGRSLNSNQPQHF. In nucleotides, the CDR3 is TGCAGTGCTAGAGTAATCGGCAGGTCGTTAAATAGCAATCAGCCCCAGCATTTT.